This T cell receptor (beta chain) derives from a study of OX40 agonist ivuxolimab in advanced cancers. Turning to the study itself: Ivuxolimab, an agonist antibody against OX40 (CD134), was given to patients. Age averaged around 54 years (range roughly 20 to 90), and less than 85% were male. Having had anti-PD-1, anti-PD-L1 or anti-CTLA-4 therapy before was allowed, and over 35% had some.

This CDR3 comprises 14 residues. J lost 6 bases, V lost 0 bases, and 4 bases had no gene match. CDR1 and CDR2 from the germline V gene are MNHEY and SVGAGI. On cycle 4 day 1 and cycle 7 day 1, as well as at baseline, blood was sampled. Assay used: immunoSEQ multiplex PCR; TCRdb lists only in-frame clones, some missing. The sample lists roughly 73,000 clones, about 90% occurring once. The sequencing used CD4+ or CD8+ T cells sorted from blood, collected in a trial of the OX40 agonist ivuxolimab. This chain links TRBV6-5 with TRBJ1-2, with 7 bases lining up with TRBD1. The sequence came from an adult with an advanced solid tumor such as melanoma, head and neck, liver or kidney cancer. CDR3 bases: TGTGCCAGCAGTTACTCCGGGACAGATGATGGCTACACCTTC. As protein: CASSYSGTDDGYTF.